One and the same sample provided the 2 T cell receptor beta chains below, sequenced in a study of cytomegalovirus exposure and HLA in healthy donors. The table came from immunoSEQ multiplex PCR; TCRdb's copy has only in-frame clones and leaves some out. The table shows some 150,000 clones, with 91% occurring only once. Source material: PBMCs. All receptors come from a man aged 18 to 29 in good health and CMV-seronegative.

Here the CDR3 DNA reads TGTGCCAGCAGCTTCTCCGGGACAGGGGCAAACTATGGCTACACCTTC. Amino acid sequence: CASSFSGTGANYGYTF. V is TRBV5-4 and J is TRBJ1-2, with TRBD1 matching 10 bases. The CDR3 is 16 amino acids. Germline CDR1 is SGHNT and CDR2 is YYREEE (reference sequence). The junction had 6 bases not matched to a gene; V was cut back by 2 bases and J by 2 bases.

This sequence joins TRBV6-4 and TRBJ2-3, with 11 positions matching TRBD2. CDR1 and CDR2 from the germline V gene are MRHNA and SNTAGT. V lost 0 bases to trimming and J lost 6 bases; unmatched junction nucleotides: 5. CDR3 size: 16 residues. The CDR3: CASSDSSSGGSDTQYF. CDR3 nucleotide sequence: TGTGCCAGCAGTGACTCGTCTAGCGGGGGGTCGGATACGCAGTATTTT.